This T cell receptor beta chain is drawn from a study of persistence of HIV-infected CD4 T cells. CDR3 size: 15 residues. The germline gives CDR1 SGHRS, CDR2 YFSETQ. V shed 3 bases and J 2 bases; nucleotides not matched to a gene: 3. Details on this clone: The antigen is not known.

This nonspecific control used anti-CD3/anti-CD28 bead stimulation of CD4+ T cells. CD4+ T cells upregulating both CD40 ligand and CD69 were sorted as responding cells. Sequencing used immunoSEQ version 4 in survey mode. The method was immunoSEQ multiplex PCR; TCRdb's version includes in-frame clones alone and lacks a portion of them. Among about 46,000 clones listed, just under 90% were seen once. This TCR was sampled from an adult woman with HIV who was CMV-seropositive. The V gene is TRBV5-1, the J gene TRBJ2-1; 9 positions match TRBD1. This specimen was CD4+ T cells sorted from PBMCs after roughly 18-hour stimulation, taken from a patient who received antiretroviral therapy. CDR3 residues: CASSSGQGPYNEQFF. As DNA, the CDR3 is TGCGCCAGCAGCTCCGGACAGGGGCCCTACAATGAGCAGTTCTTC.